The clone carrying this TCR beta chain was recorded once. The data derive from a study of blood T cells in healthy people across ages. The length of the CDR3 is 15 residues. Germline V gene lookup returns CDR1 MNHEY and CDR2 SVGAGI. With V trimmed by 4 bases and J by 7 bases, 8 bases remained unmatched. Through a sample-barcoded 5' primer and a J-beta primer mix, a second PCR was run for 7 to 11 cycles. A 12-random-nucleotide template-switch adaptor tagged each cDNA molecule. Each CDR3 protein is one row after TCRdb ran MiXCR on the 5' RACE reads. Among around 650,000 distinct CDR3 sequences listed, around 43% were seen once.

V gene TRBV6-5 combines with J gene TRBJ1-4; 8 bases align to TRBD1. The sequencing input was blood. The sequence was obtained from a man at least 80 years old in good health. CDR3 in DNA: TGTGCCAGCAGTTCCCCAGACAGGGGAGCTGAAAAACTGTTTTTT. Protein: CASSSPDRGAEKLFF.